A selection of T cell receptor beta chains follows, all from one sample in a study of post-analysis software for immune sequencing data. In TCRdb, the PCR reads were re-called with MiXCR into one record per CDR3 protein. In the table there are fewer than 850,000 distinct CDR3 sequences, roughly 29% of which are singletons. Sequenced sample: blood. These receptors were collected from a girl aged 5-17 years with multiple sclerosis. The CDR3 runs from the conserved cysteine through the conserved F or W. The order of the fields is J gene, V gene, D gene, clone size, CDR3 protein, CDR3 DNA. A D gene is named only where the DNA matches it firmly. The size field is filled for only some rows; it gives once, few, many or a size class.

j_gene: TRBJ2-3
v_gene: TRBV27
d_gene: -
abundance: -
CDR3aa: CASSLLGAQGTDTQYF
CDR3nt: TGTGCCAGCAGTTTACTCGGGGCACAGGGCACAGATACGCAGTATTTT

j_gene: TRBJ2-3
v_gene: TRBV6-2/TRBV6-3
d_gene: -
abundance: few
CDR3aa: CASNTKQDLFSTDTQYF
CDR3nt: TGTGCCAGCAACACGAAACAGGACCTATTTAGCACAGATACGCAGTATTTT

j_gene: TRBJ1-1
v_gene: TRBV20-1
d_gene: TRBD1
abundance: -
CDR3aa: CSAIEQGFRAEAFF
CDR3nt: TGCAGTGCTATTGAACAGGGGTTTCGGGCTGAAGCTTTCTTT

j_gene: TRBJ1-2
v_gene: TRBV7-2
d_gene: -
abundance: few
CDR3aa: CASSLGFGDNYGYTF
CDR3nt: TGTGCCAGCAGCTTAGGTTTCGGGGATAACTATGGCTACACCTTC

j_gene: TRBJ2-5
v_gene: TRBV3-1
d_gene: -
abundance: few
CDR3aa: CASSGAPQETQYF
CDR3nt: TGTGCCAGCAGCGGGGCCCCCCAAGAGACCCAGTACTTC

j_gene: TRBJ2-2
v_gene: TRBV11-1
d_gene: -
abundance: -
CDR3aa: CASKWTRNTGELFF
CDR3nt: TGTGCCAGCAAATGGACAAGAAACACCGGGGAGCTGTTTTTT

j_gene: TRBJ1-2
v_gene: TRBV6-5
d_gene: TRBD1
abundance: -
CDR3aa: CASSGQGSYGYTF
CDR3nt: TGTGCCAGCAGTGGACAGGGGAGCTATGGCTACACCTTC

j_gene: TRBJ2-7
v_gene: TRBV27
d_gene: TRBD2
abundance: -
CDR3aa: CASSFTSGSHEQYF
CDR3nt: TGTGCCAGCAGTTTCACTAGCGGGAGTCACGAGCAGTACTTC

j_gene: TRBJ1-1
v_gene: TRBV27
d_gene: -
abundance: few
CDR3aa: CASRVQGIKTTEAFF
CDR3nt: TGTGCCAGCAGGGTACAGGGTATCAAGACCACTGAAGCTTTCTTT

j_gene: TRBJ2-7
v_gene: TRBV20-1
d_gene: -
abundance: few
CDR3aa: CSARGGRGYEQYF
CDR3nt: TGCAGTGCCAGGGGGGGAAGAGGCTACGAGCAGTACTTC

j_gene: TRBJ2-1
v_gene: TRBV4-3
d_gene: -
abundance: -
CDR3aa: CASSQELTGRGRGEQFF
CDR3nt: TGCGCCAGCAGCCAAGAATTGACTGGGCGCGGCAGAGGTGAGCAGTTCTTC

j_gene: TRBJ2-7
v_gene: TRBV7-2
d_gene: -
abundance: -
CDR3aa: CASSPPGLSISEQYF
CDR3nt: TGTGCCAGCAGCCCCCCAGGTCTCTCCATAAGCGAGCAGTACTTC

j_gene: TRBJ1-2
v_gene: TRBV3-1
d_gene: TRBD1
abundance: few
CDR3aa: CASSQLDREDYGYTF
CDR3nt: TGTGCCAGCAGCCAGCTGGACAGGGAGGACTATGGCTACACCTTC

j_gene: TRBJ2-3
v_gene: TRBV21-1
d_gene: -
abundance: -
CDR3aa: CASSKEGAGTYTDTQYF
CDR3nt: TGTGCCAGCAGCAAAGAGGGAGCGGGAACCTACACAGATACGCAGTATTTT

j_gene: TRBJ2-3
v_gene: TRBV20-1
d_gene: -
abundance: -
CDR3aa: CSVGSGATASTDTQYF
CDR3nt: TGCAGTGTAGGTAGCGGCGCAACTGCTAGCACAGATACGCAGTATTTT

j_gene: TRBJ1-6
v_gene: TRBV2
d_gene: TRBD1
abundance: -
CDR3aa: CASSTRGQGDSPPHF
CDR3nt: TGTGCCAGCAGTACCCGAGGACAGGGGGATTCACCCCCCCACTTT

j_gene: TRBJ2-2
v_gene: TRBV11-3
d_gene: -
abundance: -
CDR3aa: CASSPWDTTRATGELFF
CDR3nt: TGTGCCAGCAGCCCTTGGGACACAACAAGGGCCACCGGGGAGCTGTTTTTT

j_gene: TRBJ1-5
v_gene: TRBV27
d_gene: TRBD1
abundance: few
CDR3aa: CASSLSRTGPNQPQHF
CDR3nt: TGTGCCAGCAGTTTATCCAGGACAGGTCCCAATCAGCCCCAGCATTTT

j_gene: TRBJ2-3
v_gene: TRBV20-1
d_gene: TRBD2
abundance: -
CDR3aa: CSAQEDRGSPGLAGRLKDTQYF
CDR3nt: TGCAGTGCCCAAGAGGACAGGGGTTCTCCGGGACTAGCGGGAAGGTTGAAAGATACGCAGTATTTT

j_gene: TRBJ1-5
v_gene: TRBV12-3/TRBV12-4
d_gene: TRBD1
abundance: -
CDR3aa: CASSRIDRVGQPQHF
CDR3nt: TGTGCCAGCAGTCGTATCGACAGGGTGGGCCAGCCCCAGCATTTT

j_gene: TRBJ2-7
v_gene: TRBV3-1
d_gene: -
abundance: few
CDR3aa: CASSQGWGASEQYF
CDR3nt: TGTGCCAGCAGCCAAGGATGGGGAGCTAGCGAGCAGTACTTC

j_gene: TRBJ2-2
v_gene: TRBV3-1
d_gene: -
abundance: few
CDR3aa: CASSHTARGAGELFF
CDR3nt: TGTGCCAGCAGCCATACCGCTAGGGGGGCCGGGGAGCTGTTTTTT

j_gene: TRBJ1-2
v_gene: TRBV29-1
d_gene: TRBD1
abundance: -
CDR3aa: CSVGTGGSYGYTF
CDR3nt: TGCAGCGTTGGGACAGGGGGTAGCTATGGCTACACCTTC

j_gene: TRBJ2-3
v_gene: TRBV10-3
d_gene: -
abundance: -
CDR3aa: CAISDSPSTDTQYF
CDR3nt: TGTGCCATCAGTGATAGCCCTAGCACAGATACGCAGTATTTT

j_gene: TRBJ2-7
v_gene: TRBV29-1
d_gene: TRBD2
abundance: -
CDR3aa: CSVEAGGPYEQYF
CDR3nt: TGCAGCGTTGAAGCGGGAGGGCCCTACGAGCAGTACTTC

j_gene: TRBJ1-3
v_gene: TRBV6-5
d_gene: -
abundance: -
CDR3aa: CASSYTGSSGNTIYF
CDR3nt: TGTGCCAGCAGTTACACAGGCAGCTCTGGAAACACCATATATTTT

j_gene: TRBJ1-5
v_gene: TRBV11-2
d_gene: -
abundance: few
CDR3aa: CASSESREGQPQHF
CDR3nt: TGTGCCAGCAGCGAGAGTAGGGAGGGTCAGCCCCAGCATTTT

j_gene: TRBJ2-1
v_gene: TRBV2
d_gene: -
abundance: -
CDR3aa: CALNEGFF
CDR3nt: TGTGCCCTAAATGAGGGGTTCTTC

j_gene: TRBJ2-1
v_gene: TRBV7-6
d_gene: TRBD1
abundance: -
CDR3aa: CASSTGGTGSYNEQFF
CDR3nt: TGTGCCAGCAGCACCGGCGGGACAGGGTCCTACAATGAGCAGTTCTTC

j_gene: TRBJ2-7
v_gene: TRBV29-1
d_gene: -
abundance: many
CDR3aa: CSVELAPTYEQYF
CDR3nt: TGCAGCGTTGAACTAGCGCCTACCTACGAGCAGTACTTC

j_gene: TRBJ2-7
v_gene: TRBV11-2
d_gene: TRBD2
abundance: -
CDR3aa: CANSLLFAGDEQYF
CDR3nt: TGTGCCAACAGCTTACTTTTTGCGGGGGACGAGCAGTACTTC

j_gene: TRBJ2-7
v_gene: TRBV7-2
d_gene: TRBD2
abundance: few
CDR3aa: CASSIRETSGRAYEQYF
CDR3nt: TGTGCCAGCAGCATTCGAGAGACTAGCGGGAGGGCCTACGAGCAGTACTTC

j_gene: TRBJ1-5
v_gene: TRBV6-1
d_gene: -
abundance: few
CDR3aa: CASSATVDQPQHF
CDR3nt: TGTGCCAGCAGTGCCACAGTGGATCAGCCCCAGCATTTT

j_gene: TRBJ2-1
v_gene: TRBV27
d_gene: TRBD2
abundance: -
CDR3aa: CVSSSELAGVRSGHEQFF
CDR3nt: TGTGTCAGCAGTTCGGAGCTAGCGGGCGTCCGGAGCGGGCATGAGCAGTTCTTC

j_gene: TRBJ2-3
v_gene: TRBV15
d_gene: TRBD1
abundance: few
CDR3aa: CATSRDRVSDTQYF
CDR3nt: TGTGCCACCAGCCGCGACAGGGTTTCAGATACGCAGTATTTT

j_gene: TRBJ2-6
v_gene: TRBV27
d_gene: -
abundance: few
CDR3aa: CASSLLRPLSGANVLTF
CDR3nt: TGTGCCAGCAGTTTATTACGGCCGCTCTCTGGGGCCAACGTCCTGACTTTC

j_gene: TRBJ2-1
v_gene: TRBV6-5
d_gene: TRBD1
abundance: many
CDR3aa: CASSLLGQYNEQFF
CDR3nt: TGTGCCAGCAGTCTCTTGGGACAGTACAATGAGCAGTTCTTC

j_gene: TRBJ1-6
v_gene: TRBV28
d_gene: -
abundance: -
CDR3aa: CASRGPLWNSPLHF
CDR3nt: TGTGCCAGCAGGGGGCCCTTGTGGAACTCACCCCTCCACTTT

j_gene: TRBJ2-4
v_gene: TRBV7-9
d_gene: -
abundance: few
CDR3aa: CASSPRRQTRAEQYF
CDR3nt: TGTGCCAGCAGCCCGCGGAGGCAGACTCGGGCTGAGCAGTACTTC

j_gene: TRBJ1-1
v_gene: TRBV7-9
d_gene: TRBD1
abundance: -
CDR3aa: CASSFHGTGAEAFF
CDR3nt: TGTGCCAGCAGCTTCCACGGGACAGGGGCTGAAGCTTTCTTT

j_gene: TRBJ1-2
v_gene: TRBV29-1
d_gene: -
abundance: few
CDR3aa: CSVWAGVTYGYTF
CDR3nt: TGCAGCGTTTGGGCAGGGGTCACATATGGCTACACCTTC

j_gene: TRBJ2-2
v_gene: TRBV5-1
d_gene: -
abundance: -
CDR3aa: CASSLEWDPDTGELFF
CDR3nt: TGCGCCAGCAGCTTGGAATGGGACCCAGACACCGGGGAGCTGTTTTTT

j_gene: TRBJ2-1
v_gene: TRBV6-4
d_gene: TRBD2
abundance: -
CDR3aa: CASSAAPSGGYNEQFF
CDR3nt: TGTGCCAGCAGTGCCGCCCCTAGCGGGGGGTACAATGAGCAGTTCTTC

j_gene: TRBJ2-7
v_gene: TRBV3-1
d_gene: -
abundance: few
CDR3aa: CASSQDRGHPYEQYF
CDR3nt: TGTGCCAGCAGCCAAGATAGGGGTCACCCCTACGAGCAGTACTTC

j_gene: TRBJ1-1
v_gene: TRBV2
d_gene: TRBD1
abundance: -
CDR3aa: CASRGTGLEAFF
CDR3nt: TGTGCCAGCAGGGGGACAGGCCTTGAAGCTTTCTTT